The clone carrying this TCR beta chain was recorded once. Sequencing was performed with immunoSEQ multiplex PCR; in TCRdb, only in-frame clones are kept and a portion is missing. Here the sample spans roughly 70,000 clones, just under 95% being singletons. The data were obtained in a study of T cells after posttransplantation cyclophosphamide. This CDR3 contains 16 residues. V was pared by 6 bases and J by 2 bases, with 13 bases of the junction left unmatched. Per the germline V gene, CDR1 is ENHRY and CDR2 is SYGVKD. The chain employs TRBV10-3 and TRBJ2-7; TRBD2 aligns across 7 bases. The clonotype was recovered from a woman in her thirties in good health and a related stem cell transplant donor. The source material was PBMCs. CDR3 DNA sequence: TGTGCCATCAGGGGGGGGTCGGGGCGCTCCCCCTACGAGCAGTACTTC. Encoded protein: CAIRGGSGRSPYEQYF.